This T cell receptor (beta chain) is drawn from a study of blood T cell repertoires in COVID-19. Only in-frame clones appear in the TCRdb table, and some are missing; sequencing was by immunoSEQ multiplex PCR. The sample lists some 130,000 clones, around 88% occurring once. The CDR3 spans 13 residues. CDR1 is MNHEY and CDR2 is SVGAGI in the germline V gene. Trimming shortened V by 11 bases and J by 4 bases, and 16 bases separated the two germline ends. This sequence joins TRBV6-5 and TRBJ2-3; D may be TRBD2 (7 bases). Sequencing used peripheral blood. This clonotype was sampled from a man aged 55 to 69 with active or convalescent COVID-19. Written as DNA, the CDR3 is TGTGCCGCCGGGGGCGGGGGTCCAGATACGCAGTATTTT. Translation gives CAAGGGGPDTQYF.